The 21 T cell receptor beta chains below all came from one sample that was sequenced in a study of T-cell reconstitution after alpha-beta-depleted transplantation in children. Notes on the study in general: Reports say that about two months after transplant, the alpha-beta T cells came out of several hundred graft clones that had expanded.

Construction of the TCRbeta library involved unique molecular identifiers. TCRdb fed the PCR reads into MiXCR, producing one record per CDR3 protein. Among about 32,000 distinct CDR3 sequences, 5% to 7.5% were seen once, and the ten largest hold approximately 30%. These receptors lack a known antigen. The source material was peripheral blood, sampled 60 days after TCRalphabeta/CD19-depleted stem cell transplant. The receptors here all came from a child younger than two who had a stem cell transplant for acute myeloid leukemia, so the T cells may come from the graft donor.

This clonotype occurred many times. CDR3 residues: CSASPGPYEQYF. Written as DNA, the CDR3 is TGCAGTGCTAGTCCGGGCCCCTACGAGCAGTACTTC. V gene TRBV20-1 combines with J gene TRBJ2-7; D unclear. CDR1 is DFQATT, CDR2 SNEGSKA, per germline (reference sequence). V lost 3 bases, J lost 2 bases, and 8 bases lay in between. The CDR3 is made up of 12 amino acids.

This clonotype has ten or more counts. In nucleotides, the CDR3 is TGTGCCAGCAGCCAGCCCAGAAATGAGCAGTTCTTC. Translating it yields CASSQPRNEQFF. The chain recombines TRBV3-1 with TRBJ2-1; D is undetermined. The V end lost 3 bases, the J end lost 7 bases, and 7 bases lay between the germline ends. The CDR3 sequence is 12 residues long. Per the germline V gene, CDR1 is LGHDT and CDR2 is YNNKEL (reference sequence).

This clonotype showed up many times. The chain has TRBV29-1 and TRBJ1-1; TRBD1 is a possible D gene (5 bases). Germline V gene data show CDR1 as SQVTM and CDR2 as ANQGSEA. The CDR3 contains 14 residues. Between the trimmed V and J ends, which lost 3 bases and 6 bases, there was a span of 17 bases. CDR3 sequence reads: CSVEPRGGGSEAFF. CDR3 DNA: TGCAGCGTTGAGCCCCGGGGCGGAGGATCTGAAGCTTTCTTT. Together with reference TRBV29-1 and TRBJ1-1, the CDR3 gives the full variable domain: SAVISQKPSRDICQRGTSLTIQCQVDSQVTMMFWYRQQPGQSLTLIATANQGSEATYESGFVIDKFPISRPNLTFSTLTVSNMSPEDSSIYLCSVEPRGGGSEAFFGQGTRLTVV.

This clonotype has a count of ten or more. CDR3 loop: CASSHIAGDNEQFF. The CDR3 DNA sequence: TGTGCCAGCAGTCATATAGCGGGAGACAATGAGCAGTTCTTC. The rearrangement links TRBV5-6 to TRBJ2-1, with TRBD2 identical over 9 bases. Germline V lookup: CDR1 SGHDT, CDR2 YYEEEE. This CDR3 comprises 14 residues. The V gene end was trimmed by 5 bases and the J gene end by 5 bases; junction bases not matched to a gene: 5.

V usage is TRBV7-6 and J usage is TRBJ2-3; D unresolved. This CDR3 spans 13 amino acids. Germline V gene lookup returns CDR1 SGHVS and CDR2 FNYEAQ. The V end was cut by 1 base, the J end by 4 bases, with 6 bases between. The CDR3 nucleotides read TGTGCCAGCAGCTTAGGGGTCTCAGATACGCAGTATTTT. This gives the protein CASSLGVSDTQYF.

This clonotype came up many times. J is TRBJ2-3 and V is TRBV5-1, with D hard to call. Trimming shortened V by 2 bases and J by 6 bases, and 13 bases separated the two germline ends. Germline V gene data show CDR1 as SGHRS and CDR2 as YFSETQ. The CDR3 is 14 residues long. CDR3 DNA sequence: TGCGCCAGCAGCTTATACGCCCCCCAGGATACGCAGTATTTT. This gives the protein CASSLYAPQDTQYF.

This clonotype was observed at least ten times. CDR3 coding DNA: TGCAGTGCTAACCCCGGGACTAGCGGATCCAATGAGCAGTTCTTC. Translated: CSANPGTSGSNEQFF. The chain recombines TRBV20-1 with TRBJ2-1; 11 bases align to TRBD2. The CDR3 spans 15 residues. CDR1 DFQATT and CDR2 SNEGSKA come from the germline V gene (reference sequence). Trimming cost V 4 bases and J 6 bases; bases outside gene matches: 8.

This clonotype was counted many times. DNA of the CDR3: TGTGCCAGCAGATCGCCGTGGGCGATGGACCTCTACGAGCAGTACTTC. Translating it yields CASRSPWAMDLYEQYF. The J gene is TRBJ2-7, the V gene TRBV28; D unclear. The CDR3 is 16 residues long. Trimming removed 6 bases from V and 3 bases from J, with 21 bases in between. Germline-derived CDR1 and CDR2 are MDHEN and SYDVKM.

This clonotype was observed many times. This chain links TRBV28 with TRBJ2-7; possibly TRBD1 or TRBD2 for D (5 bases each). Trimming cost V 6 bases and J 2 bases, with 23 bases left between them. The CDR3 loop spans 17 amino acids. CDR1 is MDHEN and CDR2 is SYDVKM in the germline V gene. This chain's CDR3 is CASSRWPLGTLTYEQYF. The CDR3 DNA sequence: TGTGCCAGCAGCCGATGGCCCCTGGGGACGCTTACCTACGAGCAGTACTTC.

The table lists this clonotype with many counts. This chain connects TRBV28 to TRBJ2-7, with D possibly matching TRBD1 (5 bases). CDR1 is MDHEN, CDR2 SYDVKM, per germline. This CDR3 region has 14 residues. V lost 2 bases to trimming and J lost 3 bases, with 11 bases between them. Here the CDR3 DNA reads TGTGCCAGCAGTTTAATTGGGGCCGGCTACGAGCAGTACTTC. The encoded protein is CASSLIGAGYEQYF. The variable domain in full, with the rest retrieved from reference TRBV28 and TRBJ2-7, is DVKVTQSSRYLVKRTGEKVFLECVQDMDHENMFWYRQDPGLGLRLIYFSYDVKMKEKGDIPEGYSVSREKKERFSLILESASTNQTSMYLCASSLIGAGYEQYFGPGTRLTVT.

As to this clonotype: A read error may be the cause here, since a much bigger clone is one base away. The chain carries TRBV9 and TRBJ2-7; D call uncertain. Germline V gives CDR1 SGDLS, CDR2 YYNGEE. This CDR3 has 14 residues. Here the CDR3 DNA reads TGTGCCAGCAGCGCGAGGACCAACTCCTACAAGCAGTACTTC. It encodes CASSARTNSYKQYF.

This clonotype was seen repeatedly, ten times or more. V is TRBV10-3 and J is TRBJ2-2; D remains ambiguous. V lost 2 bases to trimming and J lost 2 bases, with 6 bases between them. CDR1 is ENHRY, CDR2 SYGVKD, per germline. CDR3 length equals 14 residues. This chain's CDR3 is CAISELPNTGELFF. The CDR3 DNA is TGTGCCATCAGTGAGCTGCCCAACACCGGGGAGCTGTTTTTT.

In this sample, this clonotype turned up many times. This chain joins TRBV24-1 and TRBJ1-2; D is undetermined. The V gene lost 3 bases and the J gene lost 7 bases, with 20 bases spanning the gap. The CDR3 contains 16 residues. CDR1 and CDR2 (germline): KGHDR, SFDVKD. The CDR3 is CATSDPLRPSTGGYTF. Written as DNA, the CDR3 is TGTGCCACCAGTGATCCCCTCAGACCTTCGACGGGTGGCTACACCTTC.

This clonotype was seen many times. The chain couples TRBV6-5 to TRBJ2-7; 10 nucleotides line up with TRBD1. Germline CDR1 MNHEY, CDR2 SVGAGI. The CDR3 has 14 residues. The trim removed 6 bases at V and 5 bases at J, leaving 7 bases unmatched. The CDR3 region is CASSLDRGPNEQYF. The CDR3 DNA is TGTGCCAGCAGCCTAGACAGGGGGCCGAACGAGCAGTACTTC.

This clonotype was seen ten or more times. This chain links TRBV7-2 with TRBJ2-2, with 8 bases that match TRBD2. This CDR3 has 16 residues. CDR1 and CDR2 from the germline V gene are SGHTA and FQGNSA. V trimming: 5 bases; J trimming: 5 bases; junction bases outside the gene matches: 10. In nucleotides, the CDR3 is TGTGCCAGCAGCGGACTAGCTGGAACGTGGACCGGGGAGCTGTTTTTT. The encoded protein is CASSGLAGTWTGELFF.

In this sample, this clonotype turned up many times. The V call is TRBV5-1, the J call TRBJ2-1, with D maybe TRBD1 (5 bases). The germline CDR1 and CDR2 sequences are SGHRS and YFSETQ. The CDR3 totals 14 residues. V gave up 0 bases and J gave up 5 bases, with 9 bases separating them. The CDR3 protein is CASSLVGRHNEQFF. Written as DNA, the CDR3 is TGCGCCAGCAGCTTGGTGGGGCGGCACAATGAGCAGTTCTTC.

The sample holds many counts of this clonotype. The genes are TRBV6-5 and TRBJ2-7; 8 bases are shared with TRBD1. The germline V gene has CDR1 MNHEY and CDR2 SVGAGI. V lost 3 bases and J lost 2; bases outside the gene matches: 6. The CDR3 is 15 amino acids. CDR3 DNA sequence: TGTGCCAGCAGTTATTCCGGGACAGGTACCTACGAGCAGTACTTC. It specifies CASSYSGTGTYEQYF.

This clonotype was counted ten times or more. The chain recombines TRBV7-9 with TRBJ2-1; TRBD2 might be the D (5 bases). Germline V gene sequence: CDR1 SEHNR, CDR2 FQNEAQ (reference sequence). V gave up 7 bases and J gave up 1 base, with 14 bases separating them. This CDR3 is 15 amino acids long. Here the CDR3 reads CASIPTRQSYNEQFF. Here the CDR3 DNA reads TGTGCCAGCATCCCAACTAGACAATCCTACAATGAGCAGTTCTTC.

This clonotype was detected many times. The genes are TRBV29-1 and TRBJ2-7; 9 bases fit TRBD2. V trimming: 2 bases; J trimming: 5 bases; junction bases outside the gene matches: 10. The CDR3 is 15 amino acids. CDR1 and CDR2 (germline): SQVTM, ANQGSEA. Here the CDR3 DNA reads TGCAGCGTTGAACGGAGCGGGAGGCCCCAAAACGAGCAGTACTTC. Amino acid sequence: CSVERSGRPQNEQYF.

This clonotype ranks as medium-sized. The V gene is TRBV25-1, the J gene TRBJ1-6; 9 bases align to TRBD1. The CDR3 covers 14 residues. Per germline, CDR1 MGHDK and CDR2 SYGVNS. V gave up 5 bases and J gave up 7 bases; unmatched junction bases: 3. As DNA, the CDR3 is TGTGCCAGCAGTCTGGACAGGGGAAATTCACCCCTCCACTTT. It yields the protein CASSLDRGNSPLHF.

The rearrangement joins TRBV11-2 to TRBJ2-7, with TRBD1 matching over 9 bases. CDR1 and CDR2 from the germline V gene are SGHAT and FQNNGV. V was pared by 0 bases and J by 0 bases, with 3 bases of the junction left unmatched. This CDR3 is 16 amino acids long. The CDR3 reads CASSLEMTGGSYEQYF. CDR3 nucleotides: TGTGCCAGCAGCTTAGAAATGACAGGGGGCTCCTACGAGCAGTACTTC.